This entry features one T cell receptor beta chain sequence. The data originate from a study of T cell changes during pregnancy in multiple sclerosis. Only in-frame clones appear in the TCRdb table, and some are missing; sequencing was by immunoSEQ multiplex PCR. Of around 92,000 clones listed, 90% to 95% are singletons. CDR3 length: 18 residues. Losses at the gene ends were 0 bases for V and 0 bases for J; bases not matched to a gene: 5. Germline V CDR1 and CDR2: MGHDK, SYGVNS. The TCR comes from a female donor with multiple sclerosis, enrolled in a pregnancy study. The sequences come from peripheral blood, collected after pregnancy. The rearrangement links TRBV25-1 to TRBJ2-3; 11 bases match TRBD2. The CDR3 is CASSEYLAGGLSTDTQYF. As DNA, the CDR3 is TGTGCCAGCAGTGAATACCTAGCGGGAGGCCTTAGCACAGATACGCAGTATTTT.